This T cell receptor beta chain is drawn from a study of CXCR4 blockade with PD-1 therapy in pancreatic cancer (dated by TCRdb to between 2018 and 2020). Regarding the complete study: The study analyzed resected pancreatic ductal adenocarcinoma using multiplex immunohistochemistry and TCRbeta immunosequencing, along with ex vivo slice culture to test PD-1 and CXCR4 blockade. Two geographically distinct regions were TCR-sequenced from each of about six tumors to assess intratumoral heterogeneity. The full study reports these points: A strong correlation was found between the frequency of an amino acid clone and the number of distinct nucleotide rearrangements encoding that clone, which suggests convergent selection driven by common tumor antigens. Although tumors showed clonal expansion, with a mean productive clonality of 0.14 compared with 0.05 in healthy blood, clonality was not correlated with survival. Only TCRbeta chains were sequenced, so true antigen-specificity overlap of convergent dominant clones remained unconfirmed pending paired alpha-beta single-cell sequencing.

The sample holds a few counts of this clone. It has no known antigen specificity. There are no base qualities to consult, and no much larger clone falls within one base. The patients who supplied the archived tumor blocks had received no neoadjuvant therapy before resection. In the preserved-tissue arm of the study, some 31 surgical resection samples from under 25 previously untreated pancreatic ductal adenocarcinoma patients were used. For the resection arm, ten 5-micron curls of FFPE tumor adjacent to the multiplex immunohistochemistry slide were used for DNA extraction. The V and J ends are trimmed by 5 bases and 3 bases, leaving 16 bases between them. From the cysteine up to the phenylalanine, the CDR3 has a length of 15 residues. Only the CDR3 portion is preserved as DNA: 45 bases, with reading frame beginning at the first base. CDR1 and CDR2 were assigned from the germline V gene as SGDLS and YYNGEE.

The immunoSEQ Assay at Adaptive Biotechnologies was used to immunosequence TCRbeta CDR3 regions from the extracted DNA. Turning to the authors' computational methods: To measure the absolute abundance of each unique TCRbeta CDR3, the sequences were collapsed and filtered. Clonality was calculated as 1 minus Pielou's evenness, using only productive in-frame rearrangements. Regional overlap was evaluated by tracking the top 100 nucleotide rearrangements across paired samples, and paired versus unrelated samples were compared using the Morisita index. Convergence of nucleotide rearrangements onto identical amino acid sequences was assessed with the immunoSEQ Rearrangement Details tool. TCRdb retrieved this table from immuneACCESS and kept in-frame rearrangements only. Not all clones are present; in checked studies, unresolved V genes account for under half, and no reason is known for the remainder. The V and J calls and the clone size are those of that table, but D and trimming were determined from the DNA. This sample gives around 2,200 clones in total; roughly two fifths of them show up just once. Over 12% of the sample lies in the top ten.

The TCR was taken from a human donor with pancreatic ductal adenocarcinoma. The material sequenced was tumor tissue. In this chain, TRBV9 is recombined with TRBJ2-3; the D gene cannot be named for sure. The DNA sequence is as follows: TGTGCCAGCAGTGGGCGTTTGGCGAAGACAGATACGCAGTATTTT. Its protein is CASSGRLAKTDTQYF.